The 4 T cell receptor beta chains below all came from one sample that was sequenced in a study of T cell responses to AZD1222 COVID-19 vaccine. TCRdb's table, derived via immunoSEQ multiplex PCR, lists solely in-frame clones and lacks some. This table has 150,000 to 200,000 clones, 90% to 95% appearing once. Sequencing was performed on peripheral blood, taken on day 0 of AZD1222 vaccination. These receptors were obtained from an adult in good health.

V is TRBV29-1 and J is TRBJ1-2; D gene ambiguous. The V end lost 7 bases, the J end lost 5 bases, and 17 bases lay between the germline ends. Germline lookup yields CDR1 SQVTM and CDR2 ANQGSEA. The CDR3 has 13 residues. The CDR3 loop reads CSAGQASSYGYTF. The CDR3 DNA reads as TGCAGCGCCGGTCAGGCCTCTTCGTATGGCTACACCTTC. Full variable domain (rest looked up from reference TRBV29-1 and TRBJ1-2): SAVISQKPSRDICQRGTSLTIQCQVDSQVTMMFWYRQQPGQSLTLIATANQGSEATYESGFVIDKFPISRPNLTFSTLTVSNMSPEDSSIYLCSAGQASSYGYTFGSGTRLTVV.

The chain carries TRBV28 and TRBJ1-5; a weak D match, TRBD1 (6 bases). CDR1 is MDHEN, CDR2 SYDVKM, per germline. Trimming took off 7 bases at V and 2 bases at J, with 24 bases between the two ends. The length of the CDR3 is 18 residues. The CDR3 protein is CASTLGTGRGMGNQPQHF. CDR3 bases: TGTGCCAGCACCTTGGGAACAGGGAGAGGTATGGGCAATCAGCCCCAGCATTTT.

The chain uses TRBV19 and TRBJ1-1; 9 bases match TRBD1. The trim removed 9 bases at V and 1 base at J, leaving 3 bases unmatched. This CDR3 comprises 13 residues. Looked up from germline, CDR1 is LNHDA and CDR2 is SQIVND (reference sequence). CDR3 sequence: CASGDRENTEAFF. For the CDR3, the DNA is TGTGCCAGCGGGGACAGGGAGAACACTGAAGCTTTCTTT.

The CDR3 here is CASSYMGGTEAFF. CDR3 DNA: TGTGCCAGCAGTTACATGGGGGGCACTGAAGCTTTCTTT. The chain uses TRBV6-2 or TRBV6-3 and TRBJ1-1; tentatively, D is TRBD1 (5 bases). V was cut by 2 bases and J by 4 bases, with 8 bases left in between. The CDR3 contains 13 residues. The germline CDR1 and CDR2 sequences are MNHEY and SVGEGT.